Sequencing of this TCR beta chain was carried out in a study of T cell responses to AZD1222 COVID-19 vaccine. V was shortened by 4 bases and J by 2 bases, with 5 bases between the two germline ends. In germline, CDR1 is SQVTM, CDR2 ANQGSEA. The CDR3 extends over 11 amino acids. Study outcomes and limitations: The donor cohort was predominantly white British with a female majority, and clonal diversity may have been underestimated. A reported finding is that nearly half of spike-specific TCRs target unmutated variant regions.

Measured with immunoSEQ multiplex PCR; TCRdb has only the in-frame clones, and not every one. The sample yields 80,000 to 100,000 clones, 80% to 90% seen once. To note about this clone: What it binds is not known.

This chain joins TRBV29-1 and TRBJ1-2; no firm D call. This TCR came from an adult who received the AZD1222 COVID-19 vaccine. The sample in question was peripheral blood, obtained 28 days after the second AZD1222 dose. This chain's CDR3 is CSVAANYGYTF. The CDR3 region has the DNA TGCAGCGTTGCAGCCAACTATGGCTACACCTTC.